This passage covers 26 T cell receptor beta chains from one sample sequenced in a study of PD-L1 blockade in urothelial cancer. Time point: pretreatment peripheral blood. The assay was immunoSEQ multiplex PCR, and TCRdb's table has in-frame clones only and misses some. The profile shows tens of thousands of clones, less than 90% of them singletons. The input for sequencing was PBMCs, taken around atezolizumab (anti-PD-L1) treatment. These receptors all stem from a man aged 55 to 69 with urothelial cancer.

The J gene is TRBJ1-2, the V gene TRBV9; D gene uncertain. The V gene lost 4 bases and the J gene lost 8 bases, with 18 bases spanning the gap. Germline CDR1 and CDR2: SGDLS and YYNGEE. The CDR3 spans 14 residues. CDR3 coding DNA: TGTGCCAGCAGCCCACATGAGCGGGTAGGGGGCTACACCTTC. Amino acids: CASSPHERVGGYTF.

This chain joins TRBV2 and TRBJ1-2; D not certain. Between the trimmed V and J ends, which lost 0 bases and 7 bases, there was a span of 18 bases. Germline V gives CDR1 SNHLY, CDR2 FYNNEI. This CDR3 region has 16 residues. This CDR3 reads CASSEAATMRSGGYTF. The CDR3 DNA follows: TGTGCCAGCAGTGAAGCAGCCACTATGAGAAGTGGTGGCTACACCTTC. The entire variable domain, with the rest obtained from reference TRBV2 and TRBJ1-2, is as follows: EPEVTQTPSHQVTQMGQEVILRCVPISNHLYFYWYRQILGQKVEFLVSFYNNEISEKSEIFDDQFSVERPDGSNFTLKIRSTKLEDSAMYFCASSEAATMRSGGYTFGSGTRLTVV.

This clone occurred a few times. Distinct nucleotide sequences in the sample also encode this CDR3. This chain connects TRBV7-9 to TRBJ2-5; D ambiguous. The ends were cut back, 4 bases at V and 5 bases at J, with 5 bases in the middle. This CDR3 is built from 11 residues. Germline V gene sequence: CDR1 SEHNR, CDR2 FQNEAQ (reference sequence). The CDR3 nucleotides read TGTGCCAGCAGCTCGTCGGAGACCCAGTACTTC. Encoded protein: CASSSSETQYF.

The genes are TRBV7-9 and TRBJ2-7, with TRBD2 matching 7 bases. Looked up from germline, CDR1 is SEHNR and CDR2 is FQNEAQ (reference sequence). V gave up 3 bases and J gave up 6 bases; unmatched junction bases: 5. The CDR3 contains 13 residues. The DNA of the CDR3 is TGTGCCAGCAGCTTGGCCGCGGGAGCCGAGCAGTACTTC. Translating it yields CASSLAAGAEQYF.

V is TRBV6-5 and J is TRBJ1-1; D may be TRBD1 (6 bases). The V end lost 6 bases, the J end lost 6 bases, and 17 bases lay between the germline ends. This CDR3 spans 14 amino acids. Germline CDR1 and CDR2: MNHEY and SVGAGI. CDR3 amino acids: CASRNRDRWAEAFF. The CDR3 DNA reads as TGTGCCAGCAGGAACAGGGACCGGTGGGCTGAAGCTTTCTTT.

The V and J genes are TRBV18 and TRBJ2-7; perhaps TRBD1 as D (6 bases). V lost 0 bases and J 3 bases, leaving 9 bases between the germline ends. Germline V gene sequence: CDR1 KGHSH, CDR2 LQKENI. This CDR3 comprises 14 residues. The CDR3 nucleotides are TGTGCCAGCTCACCACCGGGACACGGCTACGAGCAGTACTTC. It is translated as CASSPPGHGYEQYF.

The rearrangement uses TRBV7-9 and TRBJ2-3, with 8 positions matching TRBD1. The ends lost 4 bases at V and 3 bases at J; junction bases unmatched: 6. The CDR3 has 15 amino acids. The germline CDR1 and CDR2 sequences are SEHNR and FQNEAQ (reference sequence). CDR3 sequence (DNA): TGTGCCAGCAGCTCCCGCAGGGGGCTGACAGATACGCAGTATTTT. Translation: CASSSRRGLTDTQYF. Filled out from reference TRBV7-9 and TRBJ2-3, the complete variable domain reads DTGVSQNPRHKITKRGQNVTFRCDPISEHNRLYWYRQTLGQGPEFLTYFQNEAQLEKSRLLSDRFSAERPKGSFSTLEIQRTEQGDSAMYLCASSSRRGLTDTQYFGPGTRLTVL.

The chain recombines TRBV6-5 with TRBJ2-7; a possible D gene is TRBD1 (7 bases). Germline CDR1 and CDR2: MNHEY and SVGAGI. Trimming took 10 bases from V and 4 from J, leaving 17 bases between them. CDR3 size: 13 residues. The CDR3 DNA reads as TGTGCCAACCGCAGGGGGGCTGGGTACGAGCAGTACTTC. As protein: CANRRGAGYEQYF.

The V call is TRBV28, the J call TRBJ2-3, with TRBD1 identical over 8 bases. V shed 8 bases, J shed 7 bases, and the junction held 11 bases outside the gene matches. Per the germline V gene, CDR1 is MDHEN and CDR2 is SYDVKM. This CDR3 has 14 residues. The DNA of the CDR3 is TGTGCCAGCGGGGGGACAGGAGGGGACCATACGCAGTATTTT. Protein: CASGGTGGDHTQYF.

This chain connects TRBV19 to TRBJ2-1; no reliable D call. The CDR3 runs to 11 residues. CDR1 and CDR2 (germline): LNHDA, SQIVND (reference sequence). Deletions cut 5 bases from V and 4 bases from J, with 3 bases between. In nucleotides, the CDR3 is TGTGCCAGTAGTTCGTACAATGAGCAGTTCTTC. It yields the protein CASSSYNEQFF.

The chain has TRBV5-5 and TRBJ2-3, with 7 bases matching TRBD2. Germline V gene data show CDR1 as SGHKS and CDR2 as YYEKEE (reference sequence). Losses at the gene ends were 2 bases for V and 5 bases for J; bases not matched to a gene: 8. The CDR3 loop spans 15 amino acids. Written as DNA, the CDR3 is TGTGCCAGCAGCTTCACAGCAGCGGGGCGAGATACGCAGTATTTT. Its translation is CASSFTAAGRDTQYF.

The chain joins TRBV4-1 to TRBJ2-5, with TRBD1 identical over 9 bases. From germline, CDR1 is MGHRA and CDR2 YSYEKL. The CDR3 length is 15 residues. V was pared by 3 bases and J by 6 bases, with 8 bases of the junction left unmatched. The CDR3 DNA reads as TGCGCCAGCAGCCAGGGTTTACAGGGGGCGAAGACCCAGTACTTC. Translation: CASSQGLQGAKTQYF.

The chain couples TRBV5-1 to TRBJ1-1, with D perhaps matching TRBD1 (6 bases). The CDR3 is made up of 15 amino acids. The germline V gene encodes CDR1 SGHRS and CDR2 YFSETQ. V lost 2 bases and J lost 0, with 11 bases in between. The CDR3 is CASSLTGGMNTEAFF. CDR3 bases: TGCGCCAGCAGCTTAACGGGGGGCATGAACACTGAAGCTTTCTTT.

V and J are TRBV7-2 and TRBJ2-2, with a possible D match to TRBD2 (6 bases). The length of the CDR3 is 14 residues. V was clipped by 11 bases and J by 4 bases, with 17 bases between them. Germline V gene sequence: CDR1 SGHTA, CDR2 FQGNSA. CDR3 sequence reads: CAGTGLMFTGELFF. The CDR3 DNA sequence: TGTGCCGGAACGGGACTCATGTTCACCGGGGAGCTGTTTTTT. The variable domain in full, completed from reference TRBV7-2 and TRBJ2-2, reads GAGVSQSPSNKVTEKGKDVELRCDPISGHTALYWYRQSLGQGLEFLIYFQGNSAPDKSGLPSDRFSAERTGGSVSTLTIQRTQQEDSAVYLCAGTGLMFTGELFFGEGSRLTVL.

CDR3 in amino acids: CATETGASPEQYF. CDR3 DNA: TGTGCCACCGAAACAGGGGCCAGCCCCGAGCAGTACTTC. This chain joins TRBV28 and TRBJ2-7; TRBD1 agrees at 7 bases. V lost 10 bases and J lost 6; bases outside the gene matches: 12. Germline-derived CDR1 and CDR2 are MDHEN and SYDVKM. This CDR3 spans 13 amino acids. The variable domain in full, with the rest retrieved from reference TRBV28 and TRBJ2-7, is DVKVTQSSRYLVKRTGEKVFLECVQDMDHENMFWYRQDPGLGLRLIYFSYDVKMKEKGDIPEGYSVSREKKERFSLILESASTNQTSMYLCATETGASPEQYFGPGTRLTVT.

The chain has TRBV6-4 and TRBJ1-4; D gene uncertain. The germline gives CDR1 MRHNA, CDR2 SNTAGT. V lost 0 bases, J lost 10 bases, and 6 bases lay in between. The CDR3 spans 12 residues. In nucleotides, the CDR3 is TGTGCCAGCAGTGACTCGACGGGAAAACTGTTTTTT. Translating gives CASSDSTGKLFF.

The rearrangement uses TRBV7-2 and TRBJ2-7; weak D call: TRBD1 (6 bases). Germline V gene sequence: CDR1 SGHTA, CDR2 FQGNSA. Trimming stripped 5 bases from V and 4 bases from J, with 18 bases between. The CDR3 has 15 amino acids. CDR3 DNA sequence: TGTGCCAGCAGCGTTTCGTGGTTCCAGGGGTACGAGCAGTACTTC. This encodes CASSVSWFQGYEQYF.

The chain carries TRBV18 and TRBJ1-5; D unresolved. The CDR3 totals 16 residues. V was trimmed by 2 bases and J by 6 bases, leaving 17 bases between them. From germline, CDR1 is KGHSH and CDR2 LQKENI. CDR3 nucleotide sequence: TGTGCCAGCTCACCAAATATCTTAAGTAGCGGTCAGCCCCAGCATTTT. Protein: CASSPNILSSGQPQHF.

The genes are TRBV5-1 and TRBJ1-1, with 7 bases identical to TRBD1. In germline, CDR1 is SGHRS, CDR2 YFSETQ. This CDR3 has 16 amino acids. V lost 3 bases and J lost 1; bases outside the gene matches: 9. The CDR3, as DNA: TGCGCCAGCAGCTATACCTCGACAGGGACGAACACTGAAGCTTTCTTT. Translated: CASSYTSTGTNTEAFF.

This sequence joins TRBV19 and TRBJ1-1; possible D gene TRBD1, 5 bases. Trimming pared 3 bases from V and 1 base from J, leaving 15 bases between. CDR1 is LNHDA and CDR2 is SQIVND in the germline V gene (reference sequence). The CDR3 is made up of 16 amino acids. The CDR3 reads CASSIFSRGGNTEAFF. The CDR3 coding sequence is TGTGCCAGTAGTATTTTTAGCCGGGGGGGGAACACTGAAGCTTTCTTT.

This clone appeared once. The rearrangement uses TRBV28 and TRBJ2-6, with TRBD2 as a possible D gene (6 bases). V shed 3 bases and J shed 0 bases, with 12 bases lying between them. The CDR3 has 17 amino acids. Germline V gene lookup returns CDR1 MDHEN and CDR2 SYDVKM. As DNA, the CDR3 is TGTGCCAGCAGTTTCGGGGGTAGCGCCTCTGGGGCCAACGTCCTGACTTTC. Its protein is CASSFGGSASGANVLTF.

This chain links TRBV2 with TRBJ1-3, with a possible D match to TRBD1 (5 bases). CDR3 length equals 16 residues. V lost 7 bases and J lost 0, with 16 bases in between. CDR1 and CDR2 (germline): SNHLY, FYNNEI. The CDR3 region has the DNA TGTGCCAGCACCTCCGACATCGGGGGCTCTGGAAACACCATATATTTT. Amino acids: CASTSDIGGSGNTIYF. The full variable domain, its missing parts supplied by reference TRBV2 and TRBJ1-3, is EPEVTQTPSHQVTQMGQEVILRCVPISNHLYFYWYRQILGQKVEFLVSFYNNEISEKSEIFDDQFSVERPDGSNFTLKIRSTKLEDSAMYFCASTSDIGGSGNTIYFGEGSWLTVV.

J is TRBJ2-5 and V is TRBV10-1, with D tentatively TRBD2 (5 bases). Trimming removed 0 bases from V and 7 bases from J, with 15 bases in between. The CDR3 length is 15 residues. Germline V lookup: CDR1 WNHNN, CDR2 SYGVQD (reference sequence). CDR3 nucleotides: TGCGCCAGCAGTGAGTCAGGCGGACTGCCGGGGACCCAGTACTTC. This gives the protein CASSESGGLPGTQYF.

DNA of the CDR3: TGCGCCAGCAGCTTGGAGTTACGGGTGGCGGCCTACGAGCAGTACTTC. Translated, it gives CASSLELRVAAYEQYF. V and J are TRBV5-1 and TRBJ2-7; D remains unclear. V was shortened by 0 bases and J by 2 bases, with 15 bases between the two germline ends. CDR1 is SGHRS and CDR2 is YFSETQ in the germline V gene. The CDR3 consists of 16 residues.

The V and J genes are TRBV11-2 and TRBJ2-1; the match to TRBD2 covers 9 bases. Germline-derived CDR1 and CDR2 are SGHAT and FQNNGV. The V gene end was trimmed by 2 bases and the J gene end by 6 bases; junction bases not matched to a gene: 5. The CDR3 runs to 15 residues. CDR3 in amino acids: CASSLNGLAPNEQFF. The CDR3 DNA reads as TGTGCCAGCAGCTTAAACGGACTAGCGCCCAATGAGCAGTTCTTC. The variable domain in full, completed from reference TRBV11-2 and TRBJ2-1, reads EAGVAQSPRYKIIEKRQSVAFWCNPISGHATLYWYQQILGQGPKLLIQFQNNGVVDDSQLPKDRFSAERLKGVDSTLKIQPAKLEDSAVYLCASSLNGLAPNEQFFGPGTRLTVL.

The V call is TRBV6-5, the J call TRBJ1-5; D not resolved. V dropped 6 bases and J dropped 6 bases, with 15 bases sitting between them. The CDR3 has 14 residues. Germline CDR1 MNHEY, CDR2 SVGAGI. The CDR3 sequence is CASRPVGEGQPQHF. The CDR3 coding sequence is TGTGCCAGCAGGCCTGTAGGCGAGGGTCAGCCCCAGCATTTT.